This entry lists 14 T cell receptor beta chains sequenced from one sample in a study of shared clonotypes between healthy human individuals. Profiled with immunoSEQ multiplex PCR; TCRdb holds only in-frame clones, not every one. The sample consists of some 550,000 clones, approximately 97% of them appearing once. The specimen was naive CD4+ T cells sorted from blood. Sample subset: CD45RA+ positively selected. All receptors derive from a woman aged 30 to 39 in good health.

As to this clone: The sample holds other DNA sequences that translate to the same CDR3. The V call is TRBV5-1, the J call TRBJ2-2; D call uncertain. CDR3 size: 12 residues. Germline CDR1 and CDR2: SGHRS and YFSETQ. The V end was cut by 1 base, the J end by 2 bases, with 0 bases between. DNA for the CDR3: TGCGCCAGCAGCTTGAACACCGGGGAGCTGTTTTTT. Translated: CASSLNTGELFF.

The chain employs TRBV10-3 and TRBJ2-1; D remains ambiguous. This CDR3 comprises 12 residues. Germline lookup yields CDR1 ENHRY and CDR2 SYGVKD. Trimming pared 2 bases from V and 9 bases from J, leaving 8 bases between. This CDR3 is CAISEKQFEQFF. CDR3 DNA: TGTGCCATCAGTGAGAAACAGTTTGAGCAGTTCTTC.

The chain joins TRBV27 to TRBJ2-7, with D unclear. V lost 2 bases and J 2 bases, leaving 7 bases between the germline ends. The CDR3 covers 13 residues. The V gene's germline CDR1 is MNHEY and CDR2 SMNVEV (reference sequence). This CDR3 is CASSLNRPYEQYF. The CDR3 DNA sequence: TGTGCCAGCAGTTTAAACAGACCCTACGAGCAGTACTTC.

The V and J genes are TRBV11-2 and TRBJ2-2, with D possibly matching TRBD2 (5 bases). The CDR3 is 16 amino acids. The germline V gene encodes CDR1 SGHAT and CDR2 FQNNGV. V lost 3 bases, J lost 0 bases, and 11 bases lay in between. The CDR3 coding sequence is TGTGCCAGCAGCTTGAGCCCGGGGTCGAACACCGGGGAGCTGTTTTTT. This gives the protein CASSLSPGSNTGELFF.

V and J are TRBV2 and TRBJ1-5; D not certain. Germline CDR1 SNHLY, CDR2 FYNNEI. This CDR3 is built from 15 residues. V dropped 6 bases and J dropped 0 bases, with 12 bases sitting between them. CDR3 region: CASSADRDSNQPQHF. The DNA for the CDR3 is TGTGCCAGCAGCGCCGACCGGGATAGCAATCAGCCCCAGCATTTT.

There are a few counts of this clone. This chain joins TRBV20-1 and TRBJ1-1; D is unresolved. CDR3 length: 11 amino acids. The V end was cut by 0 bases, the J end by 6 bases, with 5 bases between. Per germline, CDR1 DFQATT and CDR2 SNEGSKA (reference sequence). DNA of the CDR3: TGCAGTGCTAGAGATCTGCCTGAAGCTTTCTTT. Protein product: CSARDLPEAFF.

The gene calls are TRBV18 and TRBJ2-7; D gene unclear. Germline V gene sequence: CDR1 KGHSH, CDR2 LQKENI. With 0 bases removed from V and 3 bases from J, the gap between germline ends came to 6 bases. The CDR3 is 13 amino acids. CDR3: CASSPPNRYEQYF. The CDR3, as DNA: TGTGCCAGCTCACCACCGAATCGCTACGAGCAGTACTTC.

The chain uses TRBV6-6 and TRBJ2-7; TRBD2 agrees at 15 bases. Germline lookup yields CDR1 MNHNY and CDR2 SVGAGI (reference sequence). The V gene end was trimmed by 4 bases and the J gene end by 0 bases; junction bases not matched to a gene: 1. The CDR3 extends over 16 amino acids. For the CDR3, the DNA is TGTGCCAGCAGTTTGGGACTAGCGGGAGGCTCCTACGAGCAGTACTTC. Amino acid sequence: CASSLGLAGGSYEQYF.

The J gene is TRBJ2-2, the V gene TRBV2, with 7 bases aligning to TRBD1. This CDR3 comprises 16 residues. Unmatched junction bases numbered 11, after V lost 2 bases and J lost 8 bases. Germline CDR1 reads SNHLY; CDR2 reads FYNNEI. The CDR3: CASSEIRGRNGGELFF. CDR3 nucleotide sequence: TGTGCCAGCAGTGAAATCAGGGGGAGAAATGGTGGGGAGCTGTTTTTT.

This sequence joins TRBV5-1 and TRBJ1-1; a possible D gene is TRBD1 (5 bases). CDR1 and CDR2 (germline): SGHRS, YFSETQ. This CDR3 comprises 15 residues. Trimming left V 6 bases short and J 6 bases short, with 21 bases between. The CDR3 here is CASTLEPGTTAEAFF. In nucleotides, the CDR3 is TGCGCCAGCACCCTGGAACCCGGGACGACAGCTGAAGCTTTCTTT.

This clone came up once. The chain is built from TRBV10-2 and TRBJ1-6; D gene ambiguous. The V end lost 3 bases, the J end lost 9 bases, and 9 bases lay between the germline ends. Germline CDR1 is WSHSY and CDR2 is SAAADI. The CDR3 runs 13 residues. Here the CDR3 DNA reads TGCGCCAGCAGTGAAACAGCAGCTTCACCCCTCCACTTT. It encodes CASSETAASPLHF.

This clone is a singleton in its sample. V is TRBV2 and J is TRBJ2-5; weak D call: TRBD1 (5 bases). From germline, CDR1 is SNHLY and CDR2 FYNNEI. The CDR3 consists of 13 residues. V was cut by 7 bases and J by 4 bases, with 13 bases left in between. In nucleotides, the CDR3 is TGTGCCAGCAAACAGGACCGCGCAGAGACCCAGTACTTC. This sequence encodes CASKQDRAETQYF.

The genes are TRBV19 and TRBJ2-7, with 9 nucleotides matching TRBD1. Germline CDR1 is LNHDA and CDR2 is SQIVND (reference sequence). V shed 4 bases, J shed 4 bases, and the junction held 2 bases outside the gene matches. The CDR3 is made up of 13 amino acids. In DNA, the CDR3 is TGTGCCAGTAGTACAGACAGGGGGTACGAGCAGTACTTC. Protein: CASSTDRGYEQYF.

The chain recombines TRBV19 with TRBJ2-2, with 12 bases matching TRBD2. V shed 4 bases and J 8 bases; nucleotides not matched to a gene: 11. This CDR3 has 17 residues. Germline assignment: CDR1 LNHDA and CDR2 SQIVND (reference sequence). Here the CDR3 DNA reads TGTGCCAGTAGTACTTTGTATCTAGCGGGAGGGATAGGGGAGCTGTTTTTT. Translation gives CASSTLYLAGGIGELFF.